This entry lists 7 T cell receptor beta chains sequenced from one sample in a study of regulatory T cells in long-lasting Graves disease. To make TCR beta libraries, researchers used iRepertoire HTBI primers and Arm-PCR of CDR3 regions. TCRdb redid the calling of the multiplex PCR reads with MiXCR, one entry per CDR3 protein. The repertoire includes some 450,000 distinct CDR3 sequences, about 16% of them detected once, and around 10% sits in the top ten. Described time point: newly diagnosed GD, antithyroid drugs for less than 3 months. PBMC-extracted RNA yielded the TCR library. This sample was shared with a second study, whose subject was T cells in Graves' hyperthyroidism and ophthalmopathy.

Sequenced here: peripheral blood mononuclear cells (PBMCs), sampled at new diagnosis, from a patient treated with antithyroid drugs. These receptors came from a woman in her 30s with Graves disease.

The table lists this clonotype with a few counts. The chain has TRBV20-1 and TRBJ2-1; TRBD2 matches 7 bases. CDR1 and CDR2 (germline): DFQATT, SNEGSKA (reference sequence). The V segment lost 2 bases and the J segment 3 bases; nucleotides outside the gene matches: 13. The CDR3 totals 17 residues. DNA of the CDR3: TGCAGTGCTAGAAGGCCCCCCGACGGGAGGATCTACAATGAGCAGTTCTTC. Translated, it gives CSARRPPDGRIYNEQFF.

This clonotype was detected only a few times. Its ends do not fully match the called genes, so a read error is possible. The chain is built from TRBV2 and TRBJ2-7, with 9 bases matching TRBD2. The length of the CDR3 is 13 residues. The germline CDR1 and CDR2 sequences are SNHLY and FYNNEI. The CDR3 reads CASVPAGGQPLDF. CDR3 nucleotide sequence: TGTGCCAGCGTCCCCGCGGGGGGGCAGCCCCTGGACTTC. Together with reference TRBV2 and TRBJ2-7, the CDR3 gives the full variable domain: EPEVTQTPSHQVTQMGQEVILRCVPISNHLYFYWYRQILGQKVEFLVSFYNNEISEKSEIFDDQFSVERPDGSNFTLKIRSTKLEDSAMYFCASVPAGGQPLDFGPGTRLTVT.

In this sample, this clonotype turned up once. A single base is all that separates this from a far larger clone, so a read error is likely. V gene TRBV11-3 combines with J gene TRBJ1-3; D not resolved. CDR1 and CDR2 from the germline V gene are SGHNT and YENEEA. The CDR3 covers 14 residues. CDR3 in amino acids: CASSTYPSGNSIYF. The CDR3, as DNA: TGTGCCAGCAGCACTTACCCGTCCGGAAACAGCATATATTTT.

This clonotype was seen ten or more times. The J gene is TRBJ2-1, the V gene TRBV30; 7 nucleotides align to TRBD2. Germline assignment: CDR1 GTSNPN and CDR2 SVGIG (reference sequence). The CDR3 sequence is 13 residues long. The ends lost 7 bases at V and 8 bases at J; junction bases unmatched: 11. CDR3 nucleotides: TGTGCCTCGGGGAGGGAGGGCCGGTATGAGCAGTTCTTC. It specifies CASGREGRYEQFF.

V and J are TRBV7-9 and TRBJ2-1, with 12 bases aligning to TRBD2. This CDR3 spans 19 amino acids. Trimming took 5 bases from V and 0 from J; bases not matched to a gene: 11. Germline V gene sequence: CDR1 SEHNR, CDR2 FQNEAQ (reference sequence). The CDR3 loop reads CASSARLAGVSYSYNEQFF. The CDR3 DNA is TGTGCCAGCAGCGCCCGACTAGCGGGAGTTTCGTACTCCTACAATGAGCAGTTCTTC.

This clonotype was recorded at least ten times. This chain links TRBV7-9 with TRBJ2-3; 12 nucleotides align to TRBD1. The ends lost 5 bases at V and 3 bases at J; junction bases unmatched: 6. CDR1 is SEHNR, CDR2 FQNEAQ, per germline (reference sequence). The CDR3 totals 16 residues. The CDR3 DNA follows: TGTGCCAGCAGCACTTGGGACAGGGGGCCTACAGATACGCAGTATTTT. This gives the protein CASSTWDRGPTDTQYF.

This clonotype was detected only a few times. The V and J genes are TRBV5-6 and TRBJ2-7; 7 nucleotides agree with TRBD1. V was clipped by 4 bases and J by 2 bases; unmatched bases: 9. The CDR3 is 15 amino acids. Germline V gives CDR1 SGHDT, CDR2 YYEEEE. This CDR3 is CASSASRDRAYEQYF. The CDR3 nucleotides are TGTGCCAGCAGCGCTTCCCGGGACAGAGCCTACGAGCAGTACTTC.